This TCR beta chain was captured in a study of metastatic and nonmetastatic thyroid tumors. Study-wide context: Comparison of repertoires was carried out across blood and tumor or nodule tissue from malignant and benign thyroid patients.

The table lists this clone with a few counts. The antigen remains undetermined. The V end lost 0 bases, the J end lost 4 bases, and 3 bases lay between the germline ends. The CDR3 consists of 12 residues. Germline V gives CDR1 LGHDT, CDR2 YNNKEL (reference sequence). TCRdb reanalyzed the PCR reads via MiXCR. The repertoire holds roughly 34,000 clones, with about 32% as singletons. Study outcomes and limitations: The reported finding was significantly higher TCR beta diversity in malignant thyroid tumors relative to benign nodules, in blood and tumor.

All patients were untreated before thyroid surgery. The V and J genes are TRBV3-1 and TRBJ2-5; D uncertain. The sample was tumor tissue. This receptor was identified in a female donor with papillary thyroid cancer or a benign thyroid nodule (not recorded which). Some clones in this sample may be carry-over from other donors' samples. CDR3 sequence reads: CASSQEVETQYF. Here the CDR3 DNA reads TGTGCCAGCAGCCAAGAGGTAGAGACCCAGTACTTC.